Below, 20 T cell receptor beta chains from the same sample are listed, as sequenced in a study of T-cell reconstitution after alpha-beta-depleted transplantation in children. During its preparation, the TCRbeta library received unique molecular identifiers. TCRdb used MiXCR to reprocess the PCR reads, holding one entry per CDR3 protein. The sample lists almost 400,000 distinct CDR3 sequences, roughly 20% occurring once. Sequencing used PBMCs from the stem cell graft donor, obtained from the stem cell graft. The receptors were sampled from a human donor who donated a stem cell graft to a child with acute myeloid leukemia.

The chain couples TRBV7-6 to TRBJ1-3; D not resolved. CDR1 is SGHVS and CDR2 is FNYEAQ in the germline V gene. Trimming removed 3 bases at V and 5 bases at J, with 20 bases between. The CDR3 length is 17 residues. CDR3 protein: CASSLGSTRESRNTIYF. The CDR3 DNA sequence: TGTGCCAGCAGCTTGGGCTCAACACGGGAGTCGAGAAACACCATATATTTT.

This chain joins TRBV29-1 and TRBJ2-7, with 7 positions matching TRBD1. CDR1 and CDR2 from the germline V gene are SQVTM and ANQGSEA. J gave up 3 bases and V 4 bases, and 6 bases lay outside the gene matches. This CDR3 comprises 13 residues. The CDR3 DNA reads TGCAGCGTTGTAGGCGCAGGGGGCTACGAGCAGTACTTC. This gives the protein CSVVGAGGYEQYF.

This clonotype occurred a few times. The chain carries TRBV12-3 or TRBV12-4 and TRBJ1-5, with D hard to call. CDR3 length: 15 residues. The V and J ends lost 1 base and 1 base respectively, with 8 bases between them. CDR3 loop: CASSLEGRSNQPQHF. CDR3 nucleotide sequence: TGTGCCAGCAGTTTAGAGGGAAGGAGCAATCAGCCCCAGCATTTT.

The chain recombines TRBV6-1 with TRBJ2-1; 10 bases are a match to TRBD2. The CDR3 sequence is 15 residues long. The ends lost 6 bases at V and 7 bases at J; junction bases unmatched: 9. Germline CDR1 MNHNS, CDR2 SASEGT. The DNA for the CDR3 is TGTGCCAGCAGCTTTCGAGCGGGAGGGAAGAATGAGCAGTTCTTC. Encoded protein: CASSFRAGGKNEQFF.

The sample holds one count of this clonotype. This chain uses TRBV20-1 with TRBJ2-1; 8 bases are shared with TRBD2. Germline CDR1 is DFQATT and CDR2 is SNEGSKA (reference sequence). The ends lost 0 bases at V and 8 bases at J; junction bases unmatched: 24. The CDR3 runs 20 residues. The CDR3 sequence: CSARDLGAASGPRNGDEQFF. The CDR3 region has the DNA TGCAGTGCTAGAGATTTAGGCGCGGCTAGCGGGCCCCGTAATGGCGATGAGCAGTTCTTC.

There are a few counts of this clonotype. The V gene is TRBV24-1, the J gene TRBJ2-5; D is tentatively TRBD1 or TRBD2 (7 bases each). The CDR3 has 15 amino acids. Trimming removed 0 bases at V and 5 bases at J, with 12 bases between. CDR1 is KGHDR and CDR2 is SFDVKD in the germline V gene. CDR3 nucleotides: TGTGCCACCAGTGATTTGAACAGGGGAGGGGAGACCCAGTACTTC. It yields the protein CATSDLNRGGETQYF.

This clonotype was counted a few times. This chain connects TRBV12-3 or TRBV12-4 to TRBJ2-3; 8 nucleotides align to TRBD2. V lost 5 bases, J lost 4 bases, and 8 bases stayed unmatched. This CDR3 is built from 15 residues. Here the CDR3 DNA reads TGTGCCAGCAGTCCCGAAGCGGGAGTTGCAGATACGCAGTATTTT. Translated: CASSPEAGVADTQYF.

Only one count was recorded for this clonotype. The rearrangement joins TRBV5-1 to TRBJ1-1; D perhaps matches TRBD1 (5 bases). Germline V gives CDR1 SGHRS, CDR2 YFSETQ. Trimming took off 2 bases at V and 8 bases at J, with 10 bases between the two ends. This CDR3 contains 12 residues. CDR3 coding DNA: TGCGCCAGCAGCTTTGGGGACGGGGAAGCTTTCTTT. Its translation is CASSFGDGEAFF.

The genes are TRBV4-1 and TRBJ1-2, with 7 bases fitting TRBD1. The J segment lost 2 bases and the V segment lost 0 bases, leaving 0 bases of the junction unmatched. CDR3 size: 14 residues. Germline values: CDR1 MGHRA, CDR2 YSYEKL. The CDR3 DNA reads TGCGCCAGCAGCCAAGAAGGGGGCAACTATGGCTACACCTTC. Encoded protein: CASSQEGGNYGYTF.

V gene TRBV7-2 combines with J gene TRBJ2-2; tentatively, D is TRBD1 or TRBD2 (5 bases each). The CDR3 totals 13 residues. Trimming removed 5 bases at V and 6 bases at J, with 10 bases between. Germline V gene data show CDR1 as SGHTA and CDR2 as FQGNSA. The CDR3 DNA reads as TGTGCCAGCAGCCGTGAGGGGCCCGGGGAGCTGTTTTTT. Amino acid sequence: CASSREGPGELFF.

This clonotype has only a few counts. V and J are TRBV20-1 and TRBJ1-1; 8 bases are shared with TRBD1. CDR3 length: 14 amino acids. Germline-derived CDR1 and CDR2 are DFQATT and SNEGSKA (reference sequence). Germline trimming cut 0 bases from V and 5 bases from J; bases unmatched to any gene: 5. CDR3 amino acids: CSARDRDRRTEAFF. The CDR3 nucleotides read TGCAGTGCTAGAGACCGGGACAGGCGAACTGAAGCTTTCTTT.

This clonotype was seen ten or more times. The V call is TRBV20-1, the J call TRBJ1-1; weak D call: TRBD1 (5 bases). V was clipped by 3 bases and J by 3 bases, with 14 bases between them. From germline, CDR1 is DFQATT and CDR2 SNEGSKA (reference sequence). The CDR3 has 14 amino acids. CDR3 sequence reads: CSARTQGRYTEAFF. The CDR3 region has the DNA TGCAGTGCTAGGACTCAGGGCAGGTACACTGAAGCTTTCTTT.

This clonotype turned up a few times. The V call is TRBV20-1, the J call TRBJ2-2; D perhaps matches TRBD2 (5 bases). The V and J ends lost 3 bases and 5 bases respectively, with 13 bases between them. This CDR3 region has 14 residues. Germline lookup yields CDR1 DFQATT and CDR2 SNEGSKA (reference sequence). Here the CDR3 reads CSASPLADTGELFF. The CDR3 DNA reads TGCAGTGCTAGTCCCCTAGCAGATACCGGGGAGCTGTTTTTT.

The chain recombines TRBV29-1 with TRBJ2-3, with 9 bases aligning to TRBD1. V gave up 7 bases and J gave up 5 bases; unmatched junction bases: 7. In germline, CDR1 is SQVTM, CDR2 ANQGSEA. There are 13 residues in the CDR3. CDR3 in amino acids: CSEAQGAEDTQYF. CDR3 coding DNA: TGCAGCGAGGCACAGGGGGCTGAAGATACGCAGTATTTT.

This clonotype was counted only a few times. The chain employs TRBV12-3 or TRBV12-4 and TRBJ2-2; D not resolved. The CDR3 is made up of 14 amino acids. V gave up 1 base and J gave up 1 base, with 4 bases separating them. CDR3 DNA sequence: TGTGCCAGCAGTTTAGTAGGGAACACCGGGGAGCTGTTTTTT. Translated: CASSLVGNTGELFF.

This clonotype was seen many times. The chain combines TRBV10-3 with TRBJ2-7, with 12 bases matching TRBD2. J was trimmed by 5 bases and V by 7 bases; bases with no gene match: 6. This CDR3 is 14 amino acids long. Germline lookup yields CDR1 ENHRY and CDR2 SYGVKD. The CDR3 nucleotides are TGTGCCATCAAGAGGACTAGCGGGAAAAACGAGCAGTACTTC. This codes for CAIKRTSGKNEQYF.

This clonotype was seen a few times. The chain carries TRBV20-1 and TRBJ2-5; 7 nucleotides align to TRBD2. With 5 bases clipped from V and 4 bases from J, the junction kept 4 bases outside the gene matches. The CDR3 is 12 amino acids. Germline lookup yields CDR1 DFQATT and CDR2 SNEGSKA (reference sequence). For the CDR3, the DNA is TGCAGTGCTCGATCGGGGGGAGAGACCCAGTACTTC. It yields the protein CSARSGGETQYF.

The chain combines TRBV28 with TRBJ2-2, with D unclear. V was pared by 5 bases and J by 4 bases, with 8 bases between. This CDR3 contains 13 residues. Germline V gene data show CDR1 as MDHEN and CDR2 as SYDVKM. The CDR3 protein is CASSPPITGELFF. DNA for the CDR3: TGTGCCAGCAGTCCTCCGATCACCGGGGAGCTGTTTTTT.

This clonotype occurred a few times. The V gene is TRBV20-1, the J gene TRBJ2-3; weak D call: TRBD1 (6 bases). V was clipped by 0 bases and J by 4 bases, with 11 bases between them. The V gene's germline CDR1 is DFQATT and CDR2 SNEGSKA (reference sequence). The CDR3 covers 14 residues. DNA of the CDR3: TGCAGTGCTAGAGATCGAAAGGGGGCAGATACGCAGTATTTT. Protein sequence: CSARDRKGADTQYF.

This clonotype was counted a few times. This chain's CDR3 is CSAHRDTRYEQYF. CDR3 bases: TGCAGTGCTCACCGGGACACCCGCTACGAGCAGTACTTC. V usage is TRBV20-1 and J usage is TRBJ2-7; tentatively, D is TRBD1 (6 bases). From germline, CDR1 is DFQATT and CDR2 SNEGSKA (reference sequence). The CDR3 runs to 13 residues. Trimming took 5 bases from V and 3 from J, leaving 14 bases between them.